A single T cell receptor (beta chain) is shown here with its context. Antigen unknown. The CDR3 is 14 amino acids. The germline gives CDR1 ENHRY, CDR2 SYGVKD. The V and J ends lost 3 bases and 6 bases, in that order; junction bases with no gene match: 5. Profiles of TCR beta VDJ and CDR3 were generated from a genomic DNA template. MiXCR, run by TCRdb on the reads, gives a single entry per CDR3 protein. The sample carries fewer than 200,000 distinct CDR3 sequences, 63% recorded once. These data are taken from a study of CD8+CD57+ T cells in acquired aplastic anemia. Overall study: CD4+ cells from healthy donors averaged approximately 11 million reads.

Points from the study as a whole: Approximately 30 CD8+ CDR3 sequences were shared between patients and controls.

The specimen sequenced was sorted CD4+, CD8+, or CD8+CD57+ T cells (not recorded which) from PBMCs. This clonotype was obtained from a human donor in good health. The V gene is TRBV10-3, the J gene TRBJ2-7; 10 positions match TRBD2. CDR3 in amino acids: CAISELTSGLEQYF. The DNA of the CDR3 is TGTGCCATCAGTGAATTGACTAGCGGGCTCGAGCAGTACTTC.